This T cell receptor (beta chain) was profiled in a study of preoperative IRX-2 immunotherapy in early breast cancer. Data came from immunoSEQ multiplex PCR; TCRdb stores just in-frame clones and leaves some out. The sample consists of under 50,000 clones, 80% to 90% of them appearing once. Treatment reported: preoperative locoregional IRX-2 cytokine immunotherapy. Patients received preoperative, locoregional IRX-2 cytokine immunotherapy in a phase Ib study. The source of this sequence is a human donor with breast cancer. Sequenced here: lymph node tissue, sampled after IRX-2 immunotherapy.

The CDR3 is CASSIGTGGYNEQFF. CDR3 DNA: TGCGCCAGCAGCATTGGTACAGGGGGTTACAATGAGCAGTTCTTC. The chain is built from TRBV5-1 and TRBJ2-1; TRBD1 matches 8 bases. This CDR3 spans 15 amino acids. V shed 4 bases, J shed 4 bases, and the junction held 7 bases outside the gene matches. Looked up from germline, CDR1 is SGHRS and CDR2 is YFSETQ.